The rows below give T cell receptor beta chains drawn from one sample of a study of T cell responses to AZD1222 COVID-19 vaccine. TCRdb's copy holds only in-frame clones and misses some; the assay was immunoSEQ multiplex PCR. The sample holds 170,000 or so clones, approximately 90% seen once. The sample in question was peripheral blood, obtained on day 0 of AZD1222 vaccination. These receptors were taken from an adult in good health. Both conserved end residues are part of each CDR3. The D gene is left open where the match is weak. Not all rows give a size; the values are once, few, many and, for expanded clones, a class.

J	V	size	D	CDR3	DNA
TRBJ1-3	TRBV24-1	NA	NA	CATRDPTGNTIYF	TGTGCCACCAGGGACCCAACAGGAAACACCATATATTTT
TRBJ2-7	TRBV28	NA	TRBD1	CASSLGTGGSYEQYF	TGTGCCAGCAGTCTAGGGACAGGGGGGTCCTACGAGCAGTACTTC
TRBJ1-3	TRBV7-3	NA	NA	CASSPIVGNTIYF	TGTGCCAGCAGCCCTATAGTTGGAAACACCATATATTTT
TRBJ2-1	TRBV19	NA	NA	CASSIGKDNEQFF	TGTGCCAGTAGTATTGGAAAGGACAATGAGCAGTTCTTC
TRBJ2-3	TRBV7-2	once	NA	CASSQEYLSVDTQYF	TGTGCCAGCAGCCAAGAGTATTTATCTGTCGATACGCAGTATTTT
TRBJ1-1	TRBV7-2	NA	NA	CASSLVRGYTEAFF	TGTGCCAGCAGCTTAGTTAGGGGATACACTGAAGCTTTCTTT
TRBJ1-1	TRBV30	NA	NA	CAWSQGLNTEAFF	TGTGCCTGGAGCCAGGGGCTGAACACTGAAGCTTTCTTT
TRBJ2-1	TRBV29-1	NA	TRBD2	CSVGGGPGKLDNEQFF	TGCAGCGTTGGGGGGGGTCCAGGGAAACTTGACAATGAGCAGTTCTTC
TRBJ2-3	TRBV7-2	once	TRBD1	CASSLGDRGRTDTQYF	TGTGCCAGCAGCTTAGGGGACAGGGGGCGTACAGATACGCAGTATTTT
TRBJ2-2	TRBV2	NA	TRBD2	CASETDYTRGGTSFTGELFF	TGTGCCAGCGAAACGGACTATACCCGCGGGGGAACTTCTTTCACCGGGGAGCTGTTTTTT
TRBJ1-1	TRBV4-2	NA	NA	CASSQGGKAFF	TGTGCCAGCAGCCAAGGGGGTAAAGCTTTCTTT
TRBJ1-2	TRBV30	NA	TRBD1	CAWTPGTVHGYTF	TGTGCCTGGACTCCCGGGACAGTCCATGGCTACACCTTC
TRBJ2-1	TRBV30	NA	NA	CAWSQNVNEQFF	TGTGCCTGGAGCCAGAACGTCAATGAGCAGTTCTTC
TRBJ1-5	TRBV7-2	NA	NA	CASSFQGDQPQHF	TGTGCCAGCAGCTTCCAGGGTGATCAGCCCCAGCATTTT
TRBJ1-3	TRBV18	once	NA	CASSPSSGNTIYF	TGTGCCAGCTCACCAAGCTCGGGAAACACCATATATTTT
TRBJ1-1	TRBV19	NA	NA	CASSSYPRLIHTEAFF	TGTGCCAGTAGTTCGTATCCAAGGCTAATACACACTGAAGCTTTCTTT
TRBJ1-3	TRBV6-1	NA	NA	CASSEPGHGNTIYF	TGTGCCAGCAGTGAGCCCGGGCACGGAAACACCATATATTTT
TRBJ1-3	TRBV2	NA	NA	CASSLERASSGNTIYF	TGTGCCAGCAGTTTGGAAAGAGCCTCCTCTGGAAACACCATATATTTT
TRBJ1-2	TRBV2	NA	TRBD1	CASNMDRGHGGYTF	TGTGCCAGCAATATGGACAGGGGGCACGGTGGCTACACCTTC
TRBJ2-5	TRBV2	NA	NA	CASWDQARETQYF	TGTGCCAGCTGGGACCAGGCCCGGGAGACCCAGTACTTC
TRBJ2-1	TRBV5-1	NA	NA	CASSSLARSYNEQFF	TGCGCCAGCAGTTCTCTAGCCCGATCCTACAATGAGCAGTTCTTC
TRBJ2-7	TRBV6-5	NA	NA	CASSLGHSISYEQYF	TGTGCCAGCAGTTTGGGACACTCTATCTCCTACGAGCAGTACTTC
TRBJ1-1	TRBV4-1	NA	NA	CASSQSLPGTPPYTEAFF	TGCGCCAGCAGCCAAAGCTTGCCGGGAACCCCCCCTTACACTGAAGCTTTCTTT
TRBJ2-7	TRBV12-3/TRBV12-4	NA	NA	CASSRTNSYEQYF	TGTGCCAGCAGTAGGACAAATTCCTACGAGCAGTACTTC
TRBJ1-5	TRBV19	NA	NA	CASSREQYNQPQHF	TGTGCCAGTAGTCGGGAACAGTACAATCAGCCCCAGCATTTT
TRBJ1-3	TRBV3-1/TRBV3-2	NA	NA	CASSQTPRGYF	TGTGCCAGCAGCCAAACCCCCCGGGGATATTTT
TRBJ2-3	TRBV4-1	NA	NA	CASSQDEGGSDTQYF	TGCGCCAGCAGCCAAGATGAAGGAGGCAGCGATACGCAGTATTTT
TRBJ2-5	TRBV28	NA	NA	CASSSPRGGSQETQYF	TGTGCCAGCAGTTCGCCCAGGGGAGGGAGTCAAGAGACCCAGTACTTC
TRBJ1-5	TRBV10-2	NA	NA	CASGNAGARGQPQHF	TGCGCCAGCGGTAATGCCGGGGCGCGAGGTCAGCCCCAGCATTTT
TRBJ1-1	TRBV2	NA	NA	CASRGAVFDTEAFF	TGTGCCAGTAGGGGGGCAGTTTTTGACACTGAAGCTTTCTTT
TRBJ1-4	TRBV18	many	TRBD1	CASSPRQGSEEKLFF	TGTGCCAGCTCACCTCGACAGGGTTCGGAAGAAAAACTGTTTTTT
TRBJ1-1	TRBV28	NA	NA	CASSLQGSTEAFF	TGTGCCAGCAGTTTACAGGGGTCGACTGAAGCTTTCTTT
TRBJ2-1	TRBV27	NA	TRBD2	CASKLGGARNEQFF	TGTGCCAGCAAGCTCGGGGGGGCACGGAATGAGCAGTTCTTC
TRBJ1-3	TRBV6-2/TRBV6-3	NA	NA	CASSEDSSSGNTIYF	TGTGCCAGCAGTGAGGACAGCAGCTCTGGAAACACCATATATTTT
TRBJ1-4	TRBV28	NA	NA	CASSLQATNEKLFF	TGTGCCAGCAGTTTACAAGCAACTAATGAAAAACTGTTTTTT
TRBJ1-5	TRBV30	NA	TRBD1	CAWRGTGKGPQHF	TGTGCCTGGAGGGGGACAGGCAAAGGACCCCAGCATTTT
TRBJ1-4	TRBV29-1	NA	NA	CSVAAANEKLFF	TGCAGCGTTGCGGCAGCAAATGAAAAACTGTTTTTT